This T cell receptor (beta chain) was observed in a study of regulatory T cells in long-lasting Graves disease. CDR3 length equals 14 residues. J was trimmed by 2 bases and V by 6 bases; bases with no gene match: 5. The germline V gene has CDR1 SQVTM and CDR2 ANQGSEA. Both iRepertoire HTBI primers and Arm-PCR of CDR3 regions were used to build the TCR beta libraries. Each CDR3 protein is one row after TCRdb ran MiXCR on the multiplex PCR reads. The data show 400,000 to 550,000 distinct CDR3 sequences, about 15% seen once. The sample's time point: newly diagnosed GD, antithyroid drugs for less than 3 months. From RNA extracted from PBMCs, the TCR library was made. In its sample, this clonotype was seen many times. In addition, the sample was reused for a study of T cells in Graves' hyperthyroidism and ophthalmopathy. That work adds: HTBI primers were used for first-round RT-PCR of the TCR CDR3.

The clonotype originates from a woman aged 25 to 39 with Graves disease. The J gene is TRBJ2-1, the V gene TRBV29-1; 9 nucleotides align to TRBD1. Sequencing was performed on peripheral blood mononuclear cells (PBMCs), taken at new diagnosis, from a patient treated with antithyroid drugs. The CDR3 DNA is TGCAGCGTGGGGACAGGGACACCCTACAATGAGCAGTTCTTC. This gives the protein CSVGTGTPYNEQFF.